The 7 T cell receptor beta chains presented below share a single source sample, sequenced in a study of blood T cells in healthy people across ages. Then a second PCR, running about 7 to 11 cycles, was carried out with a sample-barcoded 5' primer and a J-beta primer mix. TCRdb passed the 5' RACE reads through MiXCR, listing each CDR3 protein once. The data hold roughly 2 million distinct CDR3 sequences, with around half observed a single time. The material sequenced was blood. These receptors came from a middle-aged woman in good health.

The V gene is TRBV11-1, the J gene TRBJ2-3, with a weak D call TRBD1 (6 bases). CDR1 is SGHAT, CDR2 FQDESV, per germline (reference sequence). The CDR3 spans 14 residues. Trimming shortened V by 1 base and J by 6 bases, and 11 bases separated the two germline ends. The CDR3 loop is CASSLVTGSDTQYF. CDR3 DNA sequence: TGTGCCAGCAGCTTAGTAACAGGGTCGGATACGCAGTATTTT.

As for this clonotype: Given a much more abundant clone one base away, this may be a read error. CDR3: CASSPNPGTPEQYF. CDR3 DNA: TGTGCCAGCAGCCCCAACCCAGGGACCCCCGAGCAGTACTTC. The chain recombines TRBV4-2 with TRBJ2-4; D assignment may be TRBD1 or TRBD2 (5 bases each). Matching the DNA end better, TRBJ2-7 makes the J call doubtful. Germline V gene lookup returns CDR1 LGHNA and CDR2 YNFKEQ. This CDR3 region has 14 residues.

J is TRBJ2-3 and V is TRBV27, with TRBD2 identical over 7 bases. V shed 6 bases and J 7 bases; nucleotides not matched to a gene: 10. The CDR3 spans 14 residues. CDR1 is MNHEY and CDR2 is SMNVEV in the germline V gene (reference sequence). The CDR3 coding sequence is TGTGCCAGCAGCTGGGAGGGTGTGGGTAATACGCAGTATTTT. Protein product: CASSWEGVGNTQYF.

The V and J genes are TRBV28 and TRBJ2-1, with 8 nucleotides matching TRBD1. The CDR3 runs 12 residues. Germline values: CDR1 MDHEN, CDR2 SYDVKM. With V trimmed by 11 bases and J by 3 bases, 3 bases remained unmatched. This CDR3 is CAAGQDYNEQFF. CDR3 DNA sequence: TGTGCCGCGGGACAGGACTACAATGAGCAGTTCTTC.

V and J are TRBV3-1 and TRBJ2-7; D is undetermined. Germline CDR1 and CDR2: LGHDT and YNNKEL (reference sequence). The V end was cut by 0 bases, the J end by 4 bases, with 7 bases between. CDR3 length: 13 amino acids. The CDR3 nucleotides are TGTGCCAGCAGCCAAGAAGTGGGTTACGAGCAGTACTTC. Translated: CASSQEVGYEQYF.

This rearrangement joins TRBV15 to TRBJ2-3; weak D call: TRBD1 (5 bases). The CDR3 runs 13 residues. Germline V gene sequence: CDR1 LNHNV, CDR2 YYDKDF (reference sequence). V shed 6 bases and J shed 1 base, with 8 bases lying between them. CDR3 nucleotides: TGTGCCACCAGGACAGTGGGCACAGATACGCAGTATTTT. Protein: CATRTVGTDTQYF.

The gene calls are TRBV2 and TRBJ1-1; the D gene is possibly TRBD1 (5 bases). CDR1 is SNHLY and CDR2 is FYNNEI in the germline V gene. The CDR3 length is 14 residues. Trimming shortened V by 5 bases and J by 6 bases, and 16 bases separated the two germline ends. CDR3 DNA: TGTGCCAGCAGTCCAACCTCAGGGTGGGCTGAAGCTTTCTTT. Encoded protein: CASSPTSGWAEAFF. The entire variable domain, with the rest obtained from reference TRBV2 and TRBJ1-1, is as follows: EPEVTQTPSHQVTQMGQEVILRCVPISNHLYFYWYRQILGQKVEFLVSFYNNEISEKSEIFDDQFSVERPDGSNFTLKIRSTKLEDSAMYFCASSPTSGWAEAFFGQGTRLTVV.